This TCR beta chain was recovered during a study of OX40 agonist ivuxolimab in advanced cancers. Regarding the study as a whole: The average count of expanded clones was higher among CD8+ T cells than among CD4+.

The CDR3 has 14 residues. Trimming removed 2 bases from V and 5 bases from J, with 14 bases in between. Germline V gene data show CDR1 as SGHRS and CDR2 as YFSETQ. Repertoires were generated with immunoSEQ multiplex PCR, while TCRdb's copy carries only in-frame clones and drops some. The sample contains about 110,000 clones, under 95% of which appear only once. To note about this clone: Its antigen is still unknown.

The receptor was derived from an adult with an advanced solid tumor such as melanoma, head and neck, liver or kidney cancer. The rearrangement joins TRBV5-1 to TRBJ2-7; the D gene is possibly TRBD1 (5 bases). The specimen comprised CD4+ or CD8+ T cells sorted from blood, sampled in a trial of the OX40 agonist ivuxolimab. The CDR3 nucleotides are TGCGCCAGCAGCTTAGGACAAGTGGAAGACGAGCAGTACTTC. This encodes CASSLGQVEDEQYF.